The T cell receptor (beta chain) described here comes from a study of Ad26.COV2.S vaccination and SARS-CoV-2 variants. The wider study: In the study, Ad26.COV2.S was injected intramuscularly once, or twice 56 days apart.

Germline V gene lookup returns CDR1 LNHDA and CDR2 SQIVND (reference sequence). V dropped 5 bases and J dropped 2 bases, with 19 bases sitting between them. This CDR3 has 17 amino acids. As regards this clone: Antigen: not known.

Study-level findings and limits: Reportedly, spike-specific CD8+ and CD4+ T cell responses achieved substantial breadth once vaccination had taken place.

This table comes from immunoSEQ multiplex PCR, and its TCRdb copy is limited to in-frame clones, with some not included. Of 290,000 or so clones listed, around 87% are singletons. Treatment indicated: around 19 received Ad26.COV2.S at low or high dose, single or two shots; five or six received placebo; per-sample allocation not given. Day 63 following the first vaccine or placebo injection was when the samples were taken. Participants' vaccine, an Ad26 vector, delivered Wuhan-strain SARS-CoV-2 spike. Sequences were derived from peripheral blood, sampled in a trial of Ad26.COV2.S vaccine versus placebo. V is TRBV19 and J is TRBJ1-5; a possible D gene is TRBD1 (5 bases). The sequence was collected from a person aged 18 to 65 who received the Ad26.COV2.S COVID-19 vaccine or a placebo. The CDR3 sequence: CASSRFPGGGGNQPQHF. DNA for the CDR3: TGTGCCAGTAGTCGATTCCCGGGTGGAGGGGGCAATCAGCCCCAGCATTTT.